This record looks at one T cell receptor beta chain sequence and its context. This sample stems from a study of blood T cell repertoires in COVID-19. Overall study context: COVID-19 samples from acute and convalescent phases originated in the United States, Italy and Spain.

TCRdb's copy holds only in-frame clones and misses some; the assay was immunoSEQ multiplex PCR. The table includes some 82,000 clones, 91% detected once. V lost 5 bases and J lost 1, with 14 bases in between. The CDR3 loop spans 15 amino acids. Germline V gene data show CDR1 as SGHDN and CDR2 as FVKESK. The chain employs TRBV14 and TRBJ1-1, with D maybe TRBD1 (6 bases). This sequence was found in a woman in her forties or fifties in a cohort sampled during active COVID-19. The source material was peripheral blood. The chain's CDR3 is CASSFQTGPNTEAFF. The CDR3 nucleotides read TGTGCCAGCAGCTTTCAGACAGGACCGAACACTGAAGCTTTCTTT.